Sequencing of this TCR beta chain was carried out in a study of CD8 T cells in Susac syndrome. Germline CDR1 is LNHDA and CDR2 is SQIVND (reference sequence). Trimming shortened V by 3 bases and J by 4 bases, and 10 bases separated the two germline ends. The CDR3 length is 14 residues. cDNA came from roughly 0.5 to 1 ug RNA primed by random hexamers. An immunoSEQ multiplex PCR amplified TCR beta CDR3 over 54 Vbeta and 13 Jbeta. MiXCR, run by TCRdb on the immunoSEQ multiplex PCR reads, gives a single entry per CDR3 protein. In the table there are roughly 140,000 distinct CDR3 sequences, 94% of which are singletons. Purification of the CD8+ and CD4+ T cells relied on negative isolation, and TEMRA cells underwent FACS enrichment.

The sequence was collected from a human donor in good health. The chain joins TRBV19 to TRBJ1-5; D gene uncertain. Sample: CD8+ T cells from PBMCs. CDR3 coding DNA: TGTGCCAGTAGTATTGGGTACTCGAATCAGCCCCAGCATTTT. Protein sequence: CASSIGYSNQPQHF. Together with reference TRBV19 and TRBJ1-5, the CDR3 gives the full variable domain: DGGITQSPKYLFRKEGQNVTLSCEQNLNHDAMYWYRQDPGQGLRLIYYSQIVNDFQKGDIAEGYSVSREKKESFPLTVTSAQKNPTAFYLCASSIGYSNQPQHFGDGTRLSIL.